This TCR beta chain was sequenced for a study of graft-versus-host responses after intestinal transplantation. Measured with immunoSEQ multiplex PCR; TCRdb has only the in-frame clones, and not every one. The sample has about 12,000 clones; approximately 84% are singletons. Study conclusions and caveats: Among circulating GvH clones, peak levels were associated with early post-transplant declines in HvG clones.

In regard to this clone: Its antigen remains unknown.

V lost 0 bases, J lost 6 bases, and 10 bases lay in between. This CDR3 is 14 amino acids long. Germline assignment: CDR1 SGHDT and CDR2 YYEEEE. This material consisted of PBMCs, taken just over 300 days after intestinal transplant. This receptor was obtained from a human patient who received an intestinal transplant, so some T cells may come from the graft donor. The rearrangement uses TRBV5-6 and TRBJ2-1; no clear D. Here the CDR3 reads CASSLGTPFNEQFF. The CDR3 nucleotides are TGTGCCAGCAGCTTGGGGACCCCCTTCAATGAGCAGTTCTTC.